This T cell receptor (beta chain) was captured in a study of T cells in localized non-small cell lung cancer (dated by TCRdb to about 2020). Concerning the study at large: T cell repertoires of fewer than 250 early-stage NSCLC patients were analyzed, with tumors being compared against uninvolved tumor-adjacent lungs. The cohort consisted of 236 treatment-naive NSCLC patients whose localized lung tumors had been resected. The mean age of the NSCLC patients was roughly 70 years, with 130 or so men and nearly 110 women. Results and caveats for the whole study, not just this receptor: Higher blood T cell density associated with longer overall survival, while higher adjacent-lung clonality associated with shorter survival. A median of around 50 of the top 100 tumor clones were detected in paired uninvolved adjacent lung, and 28 of these tumor clones were also found among the top 100 clones of the paired uninvolved adjacent lung. Since the design was exploratory, TCR variables were selected using unadjusted p-values with no false-discovery rate correction. Because multi-region tumor sequencing was not done, intratumor heterogeneity could not be ruled out. Uninvolved tumor-adjacent lung showed the highest T cell clonality, higher than tumor, which suggests more focused antigenic responses in the adjacent lung.

The immunoSEQ Assay was used to sequence TCR beta CDR3 regions from DNA. On the study's bioinformatics: T cell density was computed as TCR beta template counts normalized to usable DNA estimated by amplifying housekeeping genes. Using the preseqR package, richness was estimated by extrapolating to 120,000 templates for tissue samples and 400,000 templates for PBMC samples. Clonality was defined as one minus Pielou's evenness. To identify tissue-enriched TCRs, differential abundance testing was run on productive amino-acid clonotypes with a minimum total count of 5 and an alpha of 0.1. The Jaccard Index and the Morisita Overlap Index were used to measure how much the repertoires overlapped between compartments. GLIPH grouped TCR beta CDR3s together with public tetramer-defined viral CDR3s, and a viral motif had to include at least three viral sequences and show V-gene enrichment. Entries here come from immuneACCESS through TCRdb and include only in-frame sequences with V and J called. Some clones fail to appear in such tables; in the studies checked, an unresolved V gene covers under half of the shortfall, and the cause of the remainder is unknown. V, J and clone size derive from that table, while D and trimming were established from the DNA sequence. This sample gives 13,000 or so clones in total; around nine tenths of them show up just once. Roughly 2.8% of the sample rests with the top ten.

At diagnosis, tumor, uninvolved tumor-adjacent lung and peripheral blood were collected and then preserved as a mix of FFPE and fresh-frozen material. Blood samples were analyzed as peripheral blood mononuclear cells for TCR repertoire profiling. The germline V and J ends show losses of 8 bases and 4 bases respectively, and no gene match explains 19 bases of the junction. From a lookup of the germline V gene, CDR1 and CDR2 are MDHEN and SYDVKM. CDR3 length: 18 amino acids, cysteine to phenylalanine. Only the CDR3 portion is preserved as DNA: 54 bases, with reading frame beginning at the first base. Turning to this clone: Its antigen target is currently unknown. Base qualities are not provided; no much larger clone lies one nucleotide away.

This specimen was peripheral blood mononuclear cells, taken before any cancer treatment. This receptor was obtained from a man between 35 and 75 years old with stage III lung adenocarcinoma. Rearrangement joined TRBV28 to TRBJ2-3; 9 of the junction bases match TRBD2. The bases read TGTGCCAGCGCCTCGGCTAGCGGGGCTCCCGGGCATCCAGATACGCAGTATTTT. Translated, it reads CASASASGAPGHPDTQYF.